The rows below give T cell receptor beta chains drawn from one sample of a study of post-analysis software for immune sequencing data. TCRdb recomputed calls from the PCR reads with MiXCR, one row per CDR3 protein. Of about 400,000 distinct CDR3 sequences detected, less than 40% appear once; the ten largest clones hold roughly 13%. The sample comprised blood. The receptors stem from a girl aged 5 to 17 with multiple sclerosis. Each CDR3 is given with its conserved first and last residue. Fields, in order: D gene, V gene, clone size, J gene, CDR3 DNA, CDR3 protein. The D gene is left open where the match is weak. Size tells how often a clone was seen (once, few, many) or the class of an expanded clone, and some rows leave it out.

d_call: TRBD1; v_call: TRBV20-1; clone_size: -; j_call: TRBJ1-2; cdr3_nt: TGCAGTGCTAGAGACACCGGGACAGGGAGGCACGGCTACACCTTC; cdr3_aa: CSARDTGTGRHGYTF
d_call: -; v_call: TRBV12-3/TRBV12-4; clone_size: -; j_call: TRBJ1-2; cdr3_nt: TGTGCCAGCAGCTTCAGGGCCTCCCGAGCTCAATCCACCTTC; cdr3_aa: CASSFRASRAQSTF
d_call: TRBD1; v_call: TRBV5-1; clone_size: -; j_call: TRBJ1-1; cdr3_nt: TGCGCCAGCAGCACGGGGACAGACATGAACACTGAAGCTTTCTTT; cdr3_aa: CASSTGTDMNTEAFF
d_call: TRBD1; v_call: TRBV7-9; clone_size: many; j_call: TRBJ2-7; cdr3_nt: TGTGCCAGCAGCTGGGACAGGGGCTCCTACGAGCAGTACTTC; cdr3_aa: CASSWDRGSYEQYF
d_call: -; v_call: TRBV7-9; clone_size: few; j_call: TRBJ2-1; cdr3_nt: TGTGCCAGCAGCCCCCCGGGATACAATGAGCAGTTCTTC; cdr3_aa: CASSPPGYNEQFF
d_call: -; v_call: TRBV29-1; clone_size: -; j_call: TRBJ1-2; cdr3_nt: TGCAGCTTCTTCCCCCGCGCGCAGGGGCTTCCTGGCTACACCTTC; cdr3_aa: CSFFPRAQGLPGYTF
d_call: TRBD1; v_call: TRBV7-8; clone_size: -; j_call: TRBJ2-5; cdr3_nt: TGTGCCAGCAGCTCTGTCAGACAGGGCCACCAAGAGACCCAGTACTTC; cdr3_aa: CASSSVRQGHQETQYF
d_call: -; v_call: TRBV20-1; clone_size: few; j_call: TRBJ1-1; cdr3_nt: TGCAGTGCCGAGGTTACGACTGAAGCTTTCTTT; cdr3_aa: CSAEVTTEAFF
d_call: -; v_call: TRBV7-2; clone_size: -; j_call: TRBJ2-7; cdr3_nt: TGTGCCAGCAGCTTAGGTTCCAGGAGCTCCTACGAGCAGTACTTC; cdr3_aa: CASSLGSRSSYEQYF
d_call: -; v_call: TRBV12-3/TRBV12-4; clone_size: -; j_call: TRBJ1-4; cdr3_nt: TGTGCCAGCAGTAGAGGAGGGTCTAATGAAAAACTGTTTTTT; cdr3_aa: CASSRGGSNEKLFF
d_call: TRBD2; v_call: TRBV29-1; clone_size: many; j_call: TRBJ2-7; cdr3_nt: TGCAGCGTTGAAGGGCTAGCGGCCACGAGCCACGAGCAGTACTTC; cdr3_aa: CSVEGLAATSHEQYF
d_call: TRBD2; v_call: TRBV11-2; clone_size: -; j_call: TRBJ2-7; cdr3_nt: TGTGCCAGCAGCTCGATAGCGGGGGGTAGGAACTGCTACGAGCAGTACTTC; cdr3_aa: CASSSIAGGRNCYEQYF
d_call: -; v_call: TRBV21-1; clone_size: -; j_call: TRBJ2-7; cdr3_nt: TGTGCCAGGGGGTTCATGGGCGAGCAGTACTTC; cdr3_aa: CARGFMGEQYF
d_call: -; v_call: TRBV4-3; clone_size: -; j_call: TRBJ2-5; cdr3_nt: TGCGCCAGCAGCCAAGATAGGTCCAGGGCTGGCGAGACCCAGTACTTC; cdr3_aa: CASSQDRSRAGETQYF
d_call: TRBD1; v_call: TRBV7-2; clone_size: few; j_call: TRBJ1-2; cdr3_nt: TGTGCCAGCAGCACCCACCGGGACAGGCTTGTCGGCTACACCTTC; cdr3_aa: CASSTHRDRLVGYTF
d_call: -; v_call: TRBV7-2; clone_size: few; j_call: TRBJ2-5; cdr3_nt: TGTGCCAGTAGCGTGGCGACTACAGAAGAGACCCAGTACTTC; cdr3_aa: CASSVATTEETQYF
d_call: -; v_call: TRBV13; clone_size: -; j_call: TRBJ1-6; cdr3_nt: TGTGCCAGCAGTCCCGAAGACGCGGTTTCACCCCTCCACTTT; cdr3_aa: CASSPEDAVSPLHF
d_call: -; v_call: TRBV5-1; clone_size: few; j_call: TRBJ1-1; cdr3_nt: TGCGCCAGCAGCTATTACCCAGGGAAAAAGGGGGCTGAAGCTTTCTTT; cdr3_aa: CASSYYPGKKGAEAFF
d_call: TRBD1; v_call: TRBV7-8; clone_size: -; j_call: TRBJ2-5; cdr3_nt: TGTGCCAGCAGCTTAGTGCCGGGACAGGGGCATGAGCAGTACTTC; cdr3_aa: CASSLVPGQGHEQYF
d_call: -; v_call: TRBV7-9; clone_size: -; j_call: TRBJ2-2; cdr3_nt: TGTGCCAGCAGTTCCAGTTTGTGGGCAGGGAACACCGGGGAGCTGTTTTTT; cdr3_aa: CASSSSLWAGNTGELFF
d_call: -; v_call: TRBV9; clone_size: few; j_call: TRBJ2-3; cdr3_nt: TGTGCCAGCAGCGTAGGCTACAGGGATAACACAGATACGCAGTATTTT; cdr3_aa: CASSVGYRDNTDTQYF
d_call: TRBD1; v_call: TRBV6-2/TRBV6-3; clone_size: -; j_call: TRBJ1-5; cdr3_nt: TGTGCCAGCAGGGAAGGGACAGGGAGCAGGCCCCAGCATTTT; cdr3_aa: CASREGTGSRPQHF
d_call: -; v_call: TRBV3-1; clone_size: once; j_call: TRBJ2-7; cdr3_nt: TGTGCCAGCAGCCAAAGTACCTACGAGCAGTACTTC; cdr3_aa: CASSQSTYEQYF
d_call: TRBD1; v_call: TRBV6-5; clone_size: few; j_call: TRBJ2-3; cdr3_nt: TGTGCCAGCAGTTTCAGGGACAGGGGGCCCCCAGATACGCAGTATTTT; cdr3_aa: CASSFRDRGPPDTQYF
d_call: TRBD1; v_call: TRBV10-3; clone_size: -; j_call: TRBJ1-6; cdr3_nt: TGTGCCATCAGGGCGGGGACAGAGAATTCACCCCTCCACTTT; cdr3_aa: CAIRAGTENSPLHF
d_call: TRBD1; v_call: TRBV24-1; clone_size: -; j_call: TRBJ1-5; cdr3_nt: TGTGCCACCAGTGATTCGCGACAGGGGGCAGTCAATCAGCCCCAGCATTTT; cdr3_aa: CATSDSRQGAVNQPQHF
d_call: TRBD2; v_call: TRBV2; clone_size: few; j_call: TRBJ2-3; cdr3_nt: TGTGCCAGCAGTCACTGGACTAGTTGGGACACAGATACGCAGTATTTT; cdr3_aa: CASSHWTSWDTDTQYF
d_call: TRBD2; v_call: TRBV5-1; clone_size: -; j_call: TRBJ2-3; cdr3_nt: TGCGCCAGCAGCCCCGTCGGCGGGGGGAACACAGATACGCAGTATTTT; cdr3_aa: CASSPVGGGNTDTQYF
d_call: TRBD2; v_call: TRBV6-2/TRBV6-3; clone_size: -; j_call: TRBJ2-1; cdr3_nt: TGTGCCAGCAGTTACGTAGGACTAGTCGATGAGCAGTTCTTC; cdr3_aa: CASSYVGLVDEQFF
d_call: TRBD2; v_call: TRBV6-1; clone_size: -; j_call: TRBJ2-3; cdr3_nt: TGTGCCAGCAGTGAATGGCGGGGGGCCTCAGATACGCAGTATTTT; cdr3_aa: CASSEWRGASDTQYF
d_call: -; v_call: TRBV7-8; clone_size: -; j_call: TRBJ2-7; cdr3_nt: TGTGCCAGCAGCGAAAGGGGGAGCTCCTACAATGAGCAGTACTTC; cdr3_aa: CASSERGSSYNEQYF
d_call: TRBD1; v_call: TRBV2; clone_size: -; j_call: TRBJ1-1; cdr3_nt: TGTGCCAGCAGTGAGGACAGGGGGCATACTGAAGCTTTCTTT; cdr3_aa: CASSEDRGHTEAFF
d_call: TRBD1; v_call: TRBV5-6; clone_size: few; j_call: TRBJ1-2; cdr3_nt: TGTGCCAGCAGCTTGGGACAGGGGGCGGACGGCTACACCTTC; cdr3_aa: CASSLGQGADGYTF
d_call: -; v_call: TRBV15; clone_size: -; j_call: TRBJ2-6; cdr3_nt: TGTGCCACCAGCAGCGACAGTACTGGGGCCAACGTCCTGACTTTC; cdr3_aa: CATSSDSTGANVLTF
d_call: -; v_call: TRBV5-1; clone_size: few; j_call: TRBJ2-6; cdr3_nt: TGCGCCAGCAGCATAACAGAGGGATCTGGGGCCAACGTCCTGACTTTC; cdr3_aa: CASSITEGSGANVLTF
d_call: -; v_call: TRBV7-2; clone_size: -; j_call: TRBJ2-3; cdr3_nt: TGTGCCAGCAGCCTGATGGGCGCAGATACGCAGTATTTT; cdr3_aa: CASSLMGADTQYF
d_call: -; v_call: TRBV20-1; clone_size: few; j_call: TRBJ2-5; cdr3_nt: TGCAGTGCTAGAGATAGGGAGACGCAGTACTTC; cdr3_aa: CSARDRETQYF
d_call: -; v_call: TRBV7-3; clone_size: few; j_call: TRBJ2-7; cdr3_nt: TGTGCCAGCAGCCGAGACGAAGGTTACGAGCAGTACTTC; cdr3_aa: CASSRDEGYEQYF
d_call: -; v_call: TRBV7-8; clone_size: few; j_call: TRBJ1-4; cdr3_nt: TGTGCCAGCAGCTTAGGTGGGACAGAAAAACTGTTTTTT; cdr3_aa: CASSLGGTEKLFF
d_call: -; v_call: TRBV20-1; clone_size: -; j_call: TRBJ1-5; cdr3_nt: TGCAGTGCTAGAGATCGTGGGCCCAATCAGCCCCAGCATTTT; cdr3_aa: CSARDRGPNQPQHF